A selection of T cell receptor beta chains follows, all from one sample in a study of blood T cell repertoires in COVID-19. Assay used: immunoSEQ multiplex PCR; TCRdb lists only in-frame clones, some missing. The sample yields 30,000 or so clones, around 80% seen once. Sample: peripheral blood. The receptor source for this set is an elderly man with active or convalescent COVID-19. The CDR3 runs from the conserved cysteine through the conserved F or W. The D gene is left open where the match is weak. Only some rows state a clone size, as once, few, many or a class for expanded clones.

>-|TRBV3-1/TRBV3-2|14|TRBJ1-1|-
TGTGCCAGCAGCCAAGAGGGACTCACTAGGCAAGCTTTCTTT
CASSQEGLTRQAFF
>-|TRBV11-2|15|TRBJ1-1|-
TGTGCCAGCAGTTCCCGGCCAGGGCGGGGTACTGAAGCTTTCTTT
CASSSRPGRGTEAFF
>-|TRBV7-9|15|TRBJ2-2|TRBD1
TGTGCCAGCAGCTCCGGGACAGGGGGCGGCGGGGAGCTGTTTTTT
CASSSGTGGGGELFF
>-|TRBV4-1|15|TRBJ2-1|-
TGCGCCAGCAAGTATAGCACCGGCTCCTACAATGAGCAGTTCTTC
CASKYSTGSYNEQFF
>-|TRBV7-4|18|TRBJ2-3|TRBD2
TGTGCCAGCAGACCCCCTTCACGGGGGGGGGCGGGTAGAGATACGCAGTATTTT
CASRPPSRGGAGRDTQYF
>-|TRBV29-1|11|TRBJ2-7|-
TGCAGCGTTCTACAGGGATACGAGCAGTACTTC
CSVLQGYEQYF
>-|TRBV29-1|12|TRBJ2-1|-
TGCAGCGTTCAGGCGGGACTCCACGAGCAGTTCTTC
CSVQAGLHEQFF
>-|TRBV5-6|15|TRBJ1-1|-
TGTGCCAGCAACCCCACCGCGACACAGAACACTGAAGCTTTCTTT
CASNPTATQNTEAFF
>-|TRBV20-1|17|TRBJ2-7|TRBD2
TGCAGTGCTAGTGGGGCCGGGACTAGCGGGAGTACCCACGAGCAGTACTTC
CSASGAGTSGSTHEQYF
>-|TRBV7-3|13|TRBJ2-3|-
TGTGCCAGTGGTCAAGGGGACACAGATACGCAGTATTTT
CASGQGDTDTQYF
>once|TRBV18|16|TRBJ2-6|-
TGTGCCAGCTCAGACATCCACCGCTCTGGGGCCAACGTCCTGACTTTC
CASSDIHRSGANVLTF
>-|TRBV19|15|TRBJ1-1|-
TGTGCCAGTAACCCTCGGGTGGGGCTTGACACTGAAGCTTTCTTT
CASNPRVGLDTEAFF
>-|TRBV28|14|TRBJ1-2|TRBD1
TGTGCCAGCAGTTTAGGACAGGGGTTCTATGGCTACACCTTC
CASSLGQGFYGYTF
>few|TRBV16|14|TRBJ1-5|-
TGTGCCAGCAGCCAATCCGGTGGTAATCAGCCCCAGCATTTT
CASSQSGGNQPQHF
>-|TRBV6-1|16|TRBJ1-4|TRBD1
TGTGCCAGCAGTGTCATACCGGGACAGGGGGTCGAAAAACTGTTTTTT
CASSVIPGQGVEKLFF
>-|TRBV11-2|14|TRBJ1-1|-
TGTGCCAGCAGCTTATTGGGGAGGGGGACTGAAGCTTTCTTT
CASSLLGRGTEAFF
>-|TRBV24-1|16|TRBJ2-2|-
TGTGCCACCTCTCCCAGCGGGTCCTCGAACACCGGGGAGCTGTTTTTT
CATSPSGSSNTGELFF
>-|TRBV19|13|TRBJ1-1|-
TGTGCCAGTAGTATCCGCGCTGGCGGGGCTGCTTTCTTT
CASSIRAGGAAFF
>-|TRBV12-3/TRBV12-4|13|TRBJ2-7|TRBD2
TGTGCCAGCAGTTTAGGTAGCGGGGGGGAGCAGTACTTC
CASSLGSGGEQYF
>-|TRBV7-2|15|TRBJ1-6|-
TGTGCCAGCAGCTCCGAAGCGAACTATAATTCACCCCTCCACTTT
CASSSEANYNSPLHF
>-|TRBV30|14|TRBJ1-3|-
TGTGCCTGGAGGGGACGGGAGAGTGGAAACACCATATATTTT
CAWRGRESGNTIYF
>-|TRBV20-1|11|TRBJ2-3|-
TGCAGTGCTAGCTCGGTGGATACGCAGTATTTT
CSASSVDTQYF
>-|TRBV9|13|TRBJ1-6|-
TGTGCCAGCAGCGGCGGTGAGAATTCACCCCTCCACTTT
CASSGGENSPLHF
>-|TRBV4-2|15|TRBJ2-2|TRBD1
TGTGCCAGCAGGACAGGGGGCATGGTCACCGGGGAGCTGTTTTTT
CASRTGGMVTGELFF
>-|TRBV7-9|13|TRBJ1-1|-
TGTGCCAGCAGCTTACCCAGGGTCACTGAAGCTTTCTTT
CASSLPRVTEAFF
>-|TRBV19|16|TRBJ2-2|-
TGTGCCAGTAGTATCAGGCTAGCTTTGAACACCGGGGAGCTGTTTTTT
CASSIRLALNTGELFF
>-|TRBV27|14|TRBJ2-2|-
TGTGCCAGCAGTTTGACGCCGGCGGGGGGGGAGCTGTTTTTT
CASSLTPAGGELFF
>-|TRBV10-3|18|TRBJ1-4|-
TGTGCCATCAGTGAGGGACAGATGAAAAGGGTCCGGGAAGAAAAACTGTTTTTT
CAISEGQMKRVREEKLFF
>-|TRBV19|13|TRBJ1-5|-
TGTGCCAGTAGTATATCCCTAAATCAGCCCCAGCATTTT
CASSISLNQPQHF
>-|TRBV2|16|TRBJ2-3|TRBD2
TGTGCCAGCAGTGAACAAACTAGCGGGAGAGGATATACGCAGTATTTT
CASSEQTSGRGYTQYF
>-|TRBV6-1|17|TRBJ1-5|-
TGTGCCAGCAGTGATCGTGGCGGCGTGAGCGGCAATCAGCCCCAGCATTTT
CASSDRGGVSGNQPQHF
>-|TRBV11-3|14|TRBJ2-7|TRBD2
TGTGCCAGCAGCTTGTCTAGCGGCCCGTACGAGCAGTACTTC
CASSLSSGPYEQYF
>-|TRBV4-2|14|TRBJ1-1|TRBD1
TGTGCCAGCAGCCAAGAGGGACAGAGGGTCGAGGCTTTCTTT
CASSQEGQRVEAFF